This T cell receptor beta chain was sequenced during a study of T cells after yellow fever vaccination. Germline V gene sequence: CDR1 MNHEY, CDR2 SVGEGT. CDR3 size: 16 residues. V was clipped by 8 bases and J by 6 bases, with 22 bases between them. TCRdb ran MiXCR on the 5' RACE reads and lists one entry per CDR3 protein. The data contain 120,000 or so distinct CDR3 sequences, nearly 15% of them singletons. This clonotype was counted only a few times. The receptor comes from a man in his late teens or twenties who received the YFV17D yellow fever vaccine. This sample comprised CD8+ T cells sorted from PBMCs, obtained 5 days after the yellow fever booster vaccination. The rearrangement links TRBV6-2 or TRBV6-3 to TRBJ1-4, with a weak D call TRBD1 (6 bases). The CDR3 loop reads CASGFFTGRLDEKLFF. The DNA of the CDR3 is TGTGCCAGCGGGTTTTTCACAGGGCGCCTCGATGAAAAACTGTTTTTT.